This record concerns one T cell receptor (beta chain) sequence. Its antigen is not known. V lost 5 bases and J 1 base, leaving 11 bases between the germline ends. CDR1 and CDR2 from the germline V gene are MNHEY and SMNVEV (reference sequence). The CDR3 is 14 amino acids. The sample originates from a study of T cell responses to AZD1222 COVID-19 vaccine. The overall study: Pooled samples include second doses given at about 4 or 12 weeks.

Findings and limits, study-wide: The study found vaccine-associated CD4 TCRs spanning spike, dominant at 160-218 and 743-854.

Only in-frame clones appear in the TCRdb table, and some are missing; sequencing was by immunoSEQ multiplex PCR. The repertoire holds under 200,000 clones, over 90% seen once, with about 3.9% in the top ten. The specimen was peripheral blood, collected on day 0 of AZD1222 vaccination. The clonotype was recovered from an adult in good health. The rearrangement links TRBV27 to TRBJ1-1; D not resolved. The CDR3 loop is CASSRAGGNTEAFF. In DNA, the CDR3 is TGTGCCAGCAGTCGGGCAGGAGGGAACACTGAAGCTTTCTTT.